The present TCR beta chain was sequenced within a study of blood T cells in healthy people across ages. With a J-beta primer mix and a sample-barcoded 5' primer, a second PCR ran roughly 6 to 11 cycles. TCRdb reprocessed the 5' RACE reads with MiXCR, giving one entry per CDR3 protein. The repertoire has about 1.7 million distinct CDR3 sequences, about 28% of them found once; the top ten carry 7.7%. CDR1 and CDR2 from the germline V gene are DFQATT and SNEGSKA (reference sequence). The CDR3 covers 14 residues. Of note for this clonotype: The antigen remains unidentified.

Individuals who donated were healthy Caucasians from Russia aged roughly 6 to 100. The study's findings and limits: There were more naive CD4+ cells and higher diversity in long-lived donors than in aged donors.

The receptor was derived from a woman in her twenties or thirties in good health. The chain couples TRBV20-1 to TRBJ2-7, with D perhaps matching TRBD1 or TRBD2 (6 bases each). The last part of the DNA fits TRBJ2-5 better; the J call may be wrong. The sequenced sample was blood. The CDR3 DNA sequence: TGCAGTGCTAGACAACCCGTTGGAGGGGGGACCCAGTACTTC. Translating gives CSARQPVGGGTQYF.